Each of the 10 T cell receptor beta chains below was sequenced from the same sample in a study of blood T cells in healthy people across ages. Together with a sample-barcoded 5' primer, a J-beta primer mix was included in a second PCR lasting about 7 to 12 cycles. TCRdb re-derived calls from the 5' RACE reads in MiXCR, one entry per CDR3 protein. The table lists about 800,000 distinct CDR3 sequences, about 46% of them singletons. Sequences were obtained from blood. These receptors all stem from an elderly man in good health.

There are a few counts of this clonotype. V is TRBV11-1 and J is TRBJ2-5; TRBD1 aligns across 9 bases. The V gene end was trimmed by 4 bases and the J gene end by 5 bases; junction bases not matched to a gene: 2. CDR3 size: 13 residues. In germline, CDR1 is SGHAT, CDR2 FQDESV (reference sequence). CDR3 DNA sequence: TGTGCCAGCAGCTGGGACAGGGTGGAGACCCAGTACTTC. Its translation is CASSWDRVETQYF.

The chain couples TRBV25-1 to TRBJ2-7; the match to TRBD2 covers 8 bases. In germline, CDR1 is MGHDK, CDR2 SYGVNS. V was clipped by 5 bases and J by 2 bases; unmatched bases: 17. The CDR3 is 18 residues long. The DNA of the CDR3 is TGTGCCAGCAGTCCGAAACCAGTAGCGGGATTCAGGACCTACGAGCAGTACTTC. Translation gives CASSPKPVAGFRTYEQYF.

The J gene is TRBJ2-5, the V gene TRBV5-1, with D perhaps matching TRBD1 (6 bases). Germline V gene data show CDR1 as SGHRS and CDR2 as YFSETQ. The length of the CDR3 is 15 residues. V shed 2 bases and J shed 3 bases, with 14 bases lying between them. The CDR3 sequence is CASSLHTTGKETQYF. The CDR3 nucleotides are TGCGCCAGCAGCTTACACACCACAGGGAAAGAGACCCAGTACTTC. Full variable domain (remainder filled in from reference TRBV5-1 and TRBJ2-5): KAGVTQTPRYLIKTRGQQVTLSCSPISGHRSVSWYQQTPGQGLQFLFEYFSETQRNKGNFPGRFSGRQFSNSRSEMNVSTLELGDSALYLCASSLHTTGKETQYFGPGTRLLVL.

The chain uses TRBV12-3 or TRBV12-4 and TRBJ2-3; possibly TRBD1 for D (6 bases). V was trimmed by 3 bases and J by 5 bases, leaving 18 bases between them. The CDR3 has 16 residues. The CDR3 here is CASSFPQGRVIDTQYF. The CDR3 DNA reads TGTGCCAGCAGTTTCCCCCAGGGGCGGGTGATAGATACGCAGTATTTT.

The V and J genes are TRBV20-1 and TRBJ2-5, with 9 bases matching TRBD2. V dropped 3 bases and J dropped 2; count of bases not matched to a gene: 10. Per germline, CDR1 DFQATT and CDR2 SNEGSKA (reference sequence). This CDR3 is 16 amino acids long. The CDR3 reads CSASQPLAGRQETQYF. In nucleotides, the CDR3 is TGCAGTGCTAGCCAACCTCTAGCGGGACGTCAAGAGACCCAGTACTTC.

A word on this clonotype: A much larger clone is a single base away; this may be a read error. The chain recombines TRBV7-2 with TRBJ2-1; no clear D. CDR3 length equals 16 residues. The germline V gene has CDR1 SGHTA and CDR2 FQGNSA. CDR3 sequence reads: CASSLRTVNPYNERFF. The DNA of the CDR3 is TGTGCCAGCAGCCTCCGGACCGTGAACCCCTACAATGAGCGGTTCTTC.

This chain links TRBV25-1 with TRBJ2-7, with D maybe TRBD1 (5 bases). V shed 2 bases and J shed 7 bases, with 9 bases lying between them. This CDR3 region has 12 residues. Per germline, CDR1 MGHDK and CDR2 SYGVNS. The CDR3 nucleotides read TGTGCCAGCAGTGAACAGGGCAATGAGCAGTACTTC. Translating it yields CASSEQGNEQYF.

The chain combines TRBV25-1 with TRBJ1-6; 11 bases align to TRBD1. Germline V lookup: CDR1 MGHDK, CDR2 SYGVNS. The V and J ends lost 6 bases and 8 bases, in that order; junction bases with no gene match: 6. CDR3 length: 15 residues. As DNA, the CDR3 is TGTGCCAGCAGGGACAGGGGGCACGCGGATTCACCCCTCCACTTT. It yields the protein CASRDRGHADSPLHF.

V gene TRBV6-2 or TRBV6-3 combines with J gene TRBJ1-5; TRBD1 might be the D (6 bases). The V end was cut by 6 bases, the J end by 0 bases, with 12 bases between. Germline CDR1 and CDR2: MNHEY and SVGEGT. The CDR3 has 15 residues. CDR3 protein: CASSAGHYSNQPQHF. Written as DNA, the CDR3 is TGTGCCAGCAGCGCGGGACACTATAGCAATCAGCCCCAGCATTTT.

V gene TRBV20-1 combines with J gene TRBJ2-7; D perhaps matches TRBD1 (5 bases). Germline CDR1 reads DFQATT; CDR2 reads SNEGSKA (reference sequence). Trimming pared 4 bases from V and 6 bases from J, leaving 13 bases between. The CDR3 totals 12 residues. Written as DNA, the CDR3 is TGCAGTGCTACAGGGATTCGGTCCGAGCAGTACTTC. Translated: CSATGIRSEQYF.